A single T cell receptor beta chain is shown here with its context. Its antigen is unknown. These data originate in a study of T-cell reconstitution after alpha-beta-depleted transplantation in children. Study-level points and caveats: Several hundred rapidly expanded clones from non-depleted graft cells reportedly supplied alpha-beta T cells about two months post-transplant. Surviving recipient T cells and thymic progenitors accounted for the high day-60 TCRbeta diversity observed in some patients. It was newly produced T cells that mostly accounted for T-cell counts and diversity one year after transplant.

Library preparation (for TCRbeta) was performed with unique molecular identifiers. In TCRdb, the PCR reads were re-called with MiXCR into one record per CDR3 protein. The repertoire has some 200,000 distinct CDR3 sequences, 6.3% of them found once; the top ten carry under 6%. CDR1 and CDR2 (germline): MNHEY, SMNVEV (reference sequence). The CDR3 sequence is 13 residues long. Trimming took 0 bases from V and 7 from J, leaving 7 bases between them. This chain links TRBV27 with TRBJ2-1; TRBD2 is a possible D gene (5 bases). This clonotype was obtained from a girl under three years old with combined immunodeficiency, due to receive a stem cell transplant. The material sequenced was PBMCs, taken before TCRalphabeta/CD19-depleted stem cell transplant. CDR3 sequence: CASSLSGENEQFF. CDR3 DNA sequence: TGTGCCAGCAGTTTATCGGGAGAGAATGAGCAGTTCTTC.